This TCR beta chain appears in the sequencing data of a study of T-cell reconstitution after alpha-beta-depleted transplantation in children. This clonotype has only a few counts. Looked up from germline, CDR1 is ENHRY and CDR2 is SYGVKD. Trimming stripped 0 bases from V and 2 bases from J, with 11 bases between. The CDR3 is 15 residues long. Unique molecular identifiers were incorporated when the TCRbeta library was constructed. MiXCR was run by TCRdb on the PCR reads, yielding one entry per CDR3 protein. The sample lists under 450,000 distinct CDR3 sequences; around 15% were seen once. The rearrangement joins TRBV10-3 to TRBJ2-7; the D is unclear. The material sequenced was PBMCs, mostly from graft donor cells, taken 360 days after TCRalphabeta/CD19-depleted stem cell transplant. This receptor was identified in a boy younger than two who had a stem cell transplant for Wiskott-Aldrich syndrome, so the T cells may come from the graft donor. The CDR3 DNA reads as TGTGCCATCAGTGAGTCCTGGCGCCGGCCCTACGAGCAGTACTTC. It translates to CAISESWRRPYEQYF.